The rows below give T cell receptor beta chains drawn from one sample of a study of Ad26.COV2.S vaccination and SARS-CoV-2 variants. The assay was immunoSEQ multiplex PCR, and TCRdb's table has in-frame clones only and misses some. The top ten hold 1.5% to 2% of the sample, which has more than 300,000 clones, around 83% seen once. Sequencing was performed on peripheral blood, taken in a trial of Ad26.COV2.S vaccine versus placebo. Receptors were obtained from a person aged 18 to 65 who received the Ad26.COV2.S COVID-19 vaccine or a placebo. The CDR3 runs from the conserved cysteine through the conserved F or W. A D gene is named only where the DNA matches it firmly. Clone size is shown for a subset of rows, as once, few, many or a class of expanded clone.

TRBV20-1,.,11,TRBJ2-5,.,TGCAGTCCCCCCAGCGGGGAGACCCAGTACTTC,CSPPSGETQYF
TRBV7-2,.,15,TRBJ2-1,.,TGTGCCAGCAGCTTACGGGGACCCACAGGCGATGAGCAGTTCTTC,CASSLRGPTGDEQFF
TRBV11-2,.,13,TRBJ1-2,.,TGTGCCAGCAGCTTAGCGGCGGAGTATGGCTACACCTTC,CASSLAAEYGYTF
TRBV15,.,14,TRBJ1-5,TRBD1,TGTGCCACCAGCCGCGGGACAGGGGCTCAGCCCCAGCATTTT,CATSRGTGAQPQHF
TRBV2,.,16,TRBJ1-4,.,TGTGCCAGCAGTTACGCAATAGGGGGGGCTGGGGAAAAACTGTTTTTT,CASSYAIGGAGEKLFF
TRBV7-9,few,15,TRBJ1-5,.,TGTGCCAGCAGCTTAGAACAGGATAGCAATCAGCCCCAGCATTTT,CASSLEQDSNQPQHF
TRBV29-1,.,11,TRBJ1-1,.,TGCAGCGTTGGAACCCCAGCAGAAGCTTTCTTT,CSVGTPAEAFF
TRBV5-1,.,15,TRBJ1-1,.,TGCGCCAGCAGCTTGGCCGGGGACACTTGGGCTGAAGCTTTCTTT,CASSLAGDTWAEAFF
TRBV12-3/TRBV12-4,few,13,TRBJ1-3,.,TGTGCCAGCAGCCCGGGAGCTGGAAACACCATATATTTT,CASSPGAGNTIYF
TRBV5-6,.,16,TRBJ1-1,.,TGTGCCAGCAGCTCCCCCTATGGTGCGAAGAACACTGAAGCTTTCTTT,CASSSPYGAKNTEAFF
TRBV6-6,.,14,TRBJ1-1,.,TGTGCCAGCAGTAGAGGGAGGGAGGACACTGAAGCTTTCTTT,CASSRGREDTEAFF
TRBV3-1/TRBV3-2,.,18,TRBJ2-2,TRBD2,TGTGCCAGCAGCCCTCGGGGGACTAGCGGGGGAAGGACCGGGGAGCTGTTTTTT,CASSPRGTSGGRTGELFF
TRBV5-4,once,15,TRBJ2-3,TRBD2,TGTGCCAGCAGCTTCGGCGGGGGGGGCACAGATACGCAGTATTTT,CASSFGGGGTDTQYF
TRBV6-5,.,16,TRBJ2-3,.,TGTGCCAGCAGTTACTCTGGCCCGGGCGTAGTGGATACGCAGTATTTT,CASSYSGPGVVDTQYF
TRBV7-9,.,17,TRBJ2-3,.,TGTGCCAGCAGCCCCCGCGGGGGCGGCTCTAGCACAGATACGCAGTATTTT,CASSPRGGGSSTDTQYF
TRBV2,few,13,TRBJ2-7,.,TGTGCCAGCAGAGCCAACAGGGAAGGCGAGCAGTACTTC,CASRANREGEQYF
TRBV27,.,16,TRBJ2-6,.,TGTGCCAGCACCGGGGCGGGAACCTCTGGGGCCAACGTCCTGACTTTC,CASTGAGTSGANVLTF
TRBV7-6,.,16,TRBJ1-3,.,TGTGCCAGCAGCTTAGCGGGGGCCGTCTCTGGAAACACCATATATTTT,CASSLAGAVSGNTIYF
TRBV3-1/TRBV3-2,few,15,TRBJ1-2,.,TGTGCCAGCAGCCAAGATCTTACAGGAAACTATGGCTACACCTTC,CASSQDLTGNYGYTF
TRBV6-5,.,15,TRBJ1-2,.,TGTGCCAGCAGTCGGGAGGGGGAATCAAACTATGGCTACACCTTC,CASSREGESNYGYTF
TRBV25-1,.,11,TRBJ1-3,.,TGTGCCAGCACTATAGGTCGTCTCTGGTATTTT,CASTIGRLWYF
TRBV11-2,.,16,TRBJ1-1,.,TGTGCCAGCAGCTTAGACCCGTCTCGGGGGAGGACTGAAGCTTTCTTT,CASSLDPSRGRTEAFF
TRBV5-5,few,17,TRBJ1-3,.,TGTGCCAGCAGCTTGGGGTCAGTGACCTTCTCTGGAAACACCATATATTTT,CASSLGSVTFSGNTIYF
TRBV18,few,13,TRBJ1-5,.,TGTGCCAGCTCACCAGGGTCCAATCAGCCCCAGCATTTT,CASSPGSNQPQHF
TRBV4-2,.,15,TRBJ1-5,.,TGTGCCAGCAGCCAAGATGGCGGGGACTATCAGCCCCAGCATTTT,CASSQDGGDYQPQHF
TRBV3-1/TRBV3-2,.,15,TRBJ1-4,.,TGTGCCAGCAGCCAAGTGACCCCTACGAGTGAAAAACTGTTTTTT,CASSQVTPTSEKLFF
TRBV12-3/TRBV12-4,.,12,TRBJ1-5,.,TGTGCCAGCAGTCTCGAAGACAGCGCCCAGCATTTT,CASSLEDSAQHF
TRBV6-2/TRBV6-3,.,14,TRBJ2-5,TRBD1,TGTGCCAGCAGCCGGGACAGGGGAGGAGAGACCCAGTACTTC,CASSRDRGGETQYF
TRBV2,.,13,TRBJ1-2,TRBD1,TGTGCCAGCAGCGGACAGGGCAACTATGGCTACACCTTC,CASSGQGNYGYTF
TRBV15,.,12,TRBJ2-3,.,TGTGCCACCAGCAGGGACTGGGATACGCAGTATTTT,CATSRDWDTQYF
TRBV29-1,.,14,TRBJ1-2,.,TGCAGCGTTGCAGGGGCCAAAGCTAACTATGGCTACACCTTC,CSVAGAKANYGYTF
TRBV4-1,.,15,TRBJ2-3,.,TGCGCCAGCAGCCGAGGTCTAGCAAAGACAGATACGCAGTATTTT,CASSRGLAKTDTQYF
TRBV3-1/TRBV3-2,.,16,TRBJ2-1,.,TGTGCCAGCAGCCAAGAGGGTCGCAAACCCGGGACTCCTCAGTTCTTC,CASSQEGRKPGTPQFF
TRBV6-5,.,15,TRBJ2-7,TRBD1,TGTGCCAGCAGTCCAACCGGGACAGTTCCTTACGAGCAGTACTTC,CASSPTGTVPYEQYF
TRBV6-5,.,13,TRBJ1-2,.,TGTGCCAGCAGTTACGGAGGGATCTATGGCTACACCTTC,CASSYGGIYGYTF
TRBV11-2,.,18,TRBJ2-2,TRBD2,TGTGCCAGCAGCTTAAGGCCAGTGGAGCGGGGGGGGACCGGGGAGCTGTTTTTT,CASSLRPVERGGTGELFF
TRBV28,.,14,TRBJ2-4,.,TGTGCCAGCCGAAAGAGACTAGCCAAAAACATTCAGTACTTC,CASRKRLAKNIQYF
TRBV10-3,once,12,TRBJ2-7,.,TGTGCCATCAGTGGACAGGCGCGGGAGCAGTACTTC,CAISGQAREQYF
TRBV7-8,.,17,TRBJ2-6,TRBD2,TGTGCCAGCAGCCCTCCGGGAGGGGTCGCTGGGGCCAACGTCCTGACTTTC,CASSPPGGVAGANVLTF
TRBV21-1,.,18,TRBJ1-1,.,TGTGCCAGCAGCAAGGGGGGGGTATTGGGGTTGGTGAACACTGAAGCTTTCTTT,CASSKGGVLGLVNTEAFF
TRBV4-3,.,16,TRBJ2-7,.,TGCGCCAGCAGCCAAGATAATTCAGGATCCTCCTACGAGCAGTACTTC,CASSQDNSGSSYEQYF
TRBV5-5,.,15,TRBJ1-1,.,TGTGCCAGCAGCTTGGGGGGGGCCGTGAACACTGAAGCTTTCTTT,CASSLGGAVNTEAFF
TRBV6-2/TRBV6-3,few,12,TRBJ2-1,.,TGTGCCAGCAGTTACGCGGAGAATGAGCAGTTCTTC,CASSYAENEQFF
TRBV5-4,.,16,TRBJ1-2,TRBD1,TGTGCCAGCAGCCCGGTCGGGACAGGTACTTACTATGGCTACACCTTC,CASSPVGTGTYYGYTF
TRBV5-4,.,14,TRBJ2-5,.,TGTGCCAGCAGCTTGCAGGCAGGGTTGGAGACCCAGTACTTC,CASSLQAGLETQYF
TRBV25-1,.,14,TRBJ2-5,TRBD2,TGTGCCAGCAGTGGAGCGGGGGGGCCAGAGACCCAGTACTTC,CASSGAGGPETQYF
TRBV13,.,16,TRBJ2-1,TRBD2,TGTGCCAGCAGCTTCGGCCGGGGGGGCAATTACAATGAGCAGTTCTTC,CASSFGRGGNYNEQFF
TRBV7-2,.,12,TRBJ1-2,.,TGTGCCAGCAGCTTGGTAGGGGGTGGCTACACCTTC,CASSLVGGGYTF
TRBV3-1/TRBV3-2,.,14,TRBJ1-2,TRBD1,TGTGCCAGCAGCCGCAGGGACAGGTCGGGGGGCTACACCTTC,CASSRRDRSGGYTF
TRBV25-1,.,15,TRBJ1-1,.,TGTGCCAGCAGTGAGCAAACTGGTCCTTACACTGAAGCTTTCTTT,CASSEQTGPYTEAFF
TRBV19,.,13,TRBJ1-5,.,TGTGCCAGTAGTATTGAGGGCAATCAGCCCCAGCATTTT,CASSIEGNQPQHF
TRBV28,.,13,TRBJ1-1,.,TGTGCCAGCAGTATAACACAGGTCCCTGAAGCTTTCTTT,CASSITQVPEAFF
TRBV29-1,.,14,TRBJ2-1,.,TGCAGCGTTGACGGGACCCAATCCTACAATGAGCAGTTCTTC,CSVDGTQSYNEQFF
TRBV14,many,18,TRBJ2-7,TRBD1,TGTGCCAGCAGCCATCACTCCGTCAGACAGGGGGCCTCCTACGAGCAGTACTTC,CASSHHSVRQGASYEQYF
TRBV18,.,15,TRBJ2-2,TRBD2,TGTGCCAGCTCACCAGCGGGGGGCGGAACCGGGGAGCTGTTTTTT,CASSPAGGGTGELFF
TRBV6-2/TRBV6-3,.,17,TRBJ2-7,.,TGTGCCAGCAGTTACTCGAAGGGCTGGTACAGTTCCTACGAGCAGTACTTC,CASSYSKGWYSSYEQYF
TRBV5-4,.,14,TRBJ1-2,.,TGTGCCAGCAGCTTGGAGCGGGGGCGGGTAGGCTACACCTTC,CASSLERGRVGYTF
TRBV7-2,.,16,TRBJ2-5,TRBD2,TGTGCCAGCAGCCCCTGGCGGGGGGCAACCCAAGAGACCCAGTACTTC,CASSPWRGATQETQYF
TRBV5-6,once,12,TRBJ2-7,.,TGTGCCAGCAGCTGGGGGACCTACGAGCAGTACTTC,CASSWGTYEQYF
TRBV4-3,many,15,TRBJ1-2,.,TGCGCCAGCAGCCGGGTTATCCCGGACAAATCTGGCTACACCTTC,CASSRVIPDKSGYTF